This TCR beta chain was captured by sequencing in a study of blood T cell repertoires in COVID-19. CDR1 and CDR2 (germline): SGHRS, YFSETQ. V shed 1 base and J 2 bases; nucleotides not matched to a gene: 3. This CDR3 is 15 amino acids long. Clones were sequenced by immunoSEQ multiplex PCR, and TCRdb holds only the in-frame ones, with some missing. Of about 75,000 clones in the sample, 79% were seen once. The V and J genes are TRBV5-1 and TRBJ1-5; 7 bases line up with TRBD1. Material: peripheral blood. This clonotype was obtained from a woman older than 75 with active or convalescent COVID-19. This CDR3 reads CASSLTGTGNQPQHF. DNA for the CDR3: TGCGCCAGCAGCTTGACCGGGACAGGCAATCAGCCCCAGCATTTT.